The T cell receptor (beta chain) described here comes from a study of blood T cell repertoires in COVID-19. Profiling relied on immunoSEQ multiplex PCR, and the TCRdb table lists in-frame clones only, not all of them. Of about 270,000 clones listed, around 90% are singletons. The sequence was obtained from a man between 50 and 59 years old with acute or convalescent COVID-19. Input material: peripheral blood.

The DNA for the CDR3 is TGCGGGACCTCAGGGACAACTAATGAAAAACTGTTTTTT. It translates to CGTSGTTNEKLFF. The rearrangement links TRBV10-2 to TRBJ1-4, with a tentative D call TRBD1 (5 bases). The CDR3 runs 13 residues. Per germline, CDR1 WSHSY and CDR2 SAAADI.